These T cell receptor beta chains were read from a single sample in a study of T cells in Graves' hyperthyroidism and ophthalmopathy. In TCRdb, the multiplex PCR reads were re-called with MiXCR into one record per CDR3 protein. The sample gives about 680,000 distinct CDR3 sequences, about a third of which show up once; less than 40% is in the top ten. The sequencing sample was made of blood. Receptor source: a woman between 40 and 50 years old with Graves' hyperthyroidism. CDR3s include the opening cysteine and the closing phenylalanine or tryptophan. D genes are given only for firm matches. Rows give clone size only sometimes, using once, few, many, or a class for an expanded clone.

>-|TRBJ1-1|-|TRBV9
TGTGCCAGCAGCGTAGCTGGGGGATGGGGAGCTGAAGCTTTCTTT
CASSVAGGWGAEAFF
>-|TRBJ1-3|-|TRBV29-1
TGCAGCGTTTTAGGCAGTGCCTCTGGAAACACCATATATTTT
CSVLGSASGNTIYF
>-|TRBJ2-2|few|TRBV7-8
TGTGCCAGCAGCTTCGCAAACACTGGGACCGGGGAGCTGTTTTTT
CASSFANTGTGELFF
>TRBD1|TRBJ1-1|once|TRBV10-3
TGTGCCATCAGTGAGTCGACAGGGGAGGAAGCTTTCTTT
CAISESTGEEAFF
>-|TRBJ1-1|many|TRBV7-9
TGTGCCAGCAGCCAACTAAACCATAACACTGAAGCTTTCTTT
CASSQLNHNTEAFF
>TRBD1|TRBJ2-2|-|TRBV7-2
TGTGCCAGCAGCCAGACAACAGGGGGCACTTCAGGGGAGCTGTTTTTT
CASSQTTGGTSGELFF
>-|TRBJ1-5|few|TRBV5-6
TGTGCCAGCAGCTTTGGCAGCTATCAGCCCCAGCATTTT
CASSFGSYQPQHF
>-|TRBJ1-6|many|TRBV9
TGTGCCAGCAGCGTAGGTTACAGCGTCGGTTACTCGCCCCTCCACTTT
CASSVGYSVGYSPLHF
>-|TRBJ1-5|many|TRBV20-1
TGCAGTGCTAGAGCGGGCAGGGCGGTGACTCTGCCCCAGCATTTT
CSARAGRAVTLPQHF
>-|TRBJ1-3|once|TRBV3-2
TGTGCCAGCAGCCCAGATGCTGGAAACACCATATATTTT
CASSPDAGNTIYF
>-|TRBJ2-7|-|TRBV20-1
TGCAGTGCTAGAGGACTTCGGAGCTCCTACGAGCAGTACTTC
CSARGLRSSYEQYF
>TRBD1|TRBJ2-3|-|TRBV7-8
TGTGCCAGCAGCTTACCTACACCGGGACAGGAACCAGAAGGCCCCGGAAACACAGATACGCAGTATTTT
CASSLPTPGQEPEGPGNTDTQYF
>TRBD1|TRBJ2-5|many|TRBV29-1
TGCAGCGTCGGCGGACAGGCAGGGGAGACCCAGTACTTC
CSVGGQAGETQYF
>-|TRBJ2-7|-|TRBV7-2
TGCGCCAGCAGCCAAGCTAAAGATCGTTTCATTCTTGGGACCGCAAGCTCCTACGAGCAGTACTTC
CASSQAKDRFILGTASSYEQYF
>TRBD1|TRBJ1-2|few|TRBV18
TGTGCCAGCCGCCTGACAGGGGACTATGGCTACACCTTC
CASRLTGDYGYTF
>-|TRBJ1-2|many|TRBV24-1
TGTGCCACCAGTGATTCCGGGCTTTATGGCTACACCTTC
CATSDSGLYGYTF
>-|TRBJ2-7|few|TRBV20-1
TGCAGTGCAGTATCGGGACTTAGCATTGGTTACGAGCAGTACTTC
CSAVSGLSIGYEQYF
>-|TRBJ1-1|-|TRBV24-1
TGTGCCACCAGTGATTTGCTCGGCGCTGAAGCTTTCTTT
CATSDLLGAEAFF
>TRBD1|TRBJ1-5|many|TRBV19
TGTGCCAGTAGTATAGGCAGGGGGCCCGATCAGCCCCAGCATTTT
CASSIGRGPDQPQHF
>TRBD1|TRBJ1-2|many|TRBV20-1
TGCAGTGCTAGCGACAGGGGAATGGGTGGCTACACCTTC
CSASDRGMGGYTF
>TRBD1|TRBJ2-7|few|TRBV5-5
TGTGCCAGCAGCTTGGCCCCGGGACAGGAGACGAACGAGCAGTACTTC
CASSLAPGQETNEQYF
>TRBD1|TRBJ2-7|once|TRBV7-9
TGTGCCAGCAGCTCCGCCGGGACAGGCGTACTCTACGAGCAGTACTTC
CASSSAGTGVLYEQYF
>-|TRBJ1-6|many|TRBV6-5
TGTGCCAGCAGTGCCACAGGGAATTCAGGCAATTCACCCCTCCACTTT
CASSATGNSGNSPLHF
>TRBD1|TRBJ1-1|few|TRBV10-3
TGTGCCACCTCAGTTGGGACAGGGGGCTGGGACACTGAAGCTTTCTTT
CATSVGTGGWDTEAFF
>TRBD1|TRBJ1-1|few|TRBV7-9
TGTGCCGAGGGACAGGGGAACACTGAAGCTTTCTTT
CAEGQGNTEAFF
>TRBD1|TRBJ1-5|-|TRBV2
TGTGCCTGCAGGACCGGGACAGATAATCAGCCCCAGCATTTT
CACRTGTDNQPQHF
>-|TRBJ2-6|once|TRBV15
TGTGCCACCAGCAGAGATCAAGGAGGGGCTGGGGCCAACGTCCTGACTTTC
CATSRDQGGAGANVLTF
>-|TRBJ1-2|-|TRBV13
TGTGCCAGCAGCTTAGGGATCCCGGGTGATCCCAACTATGGCTACACCTTC
CASSLGIPGDPNYGYTF
>-|TRBJ1-2|-|TRBV29-1
TGCAGCACCAACCACTATGGCTACACCTTC
CSTNHYGYTF
>-|TRBJ1-2|-|TRBV4-1
TGCGCCAGCAGCCAAGAAGAGGTTTCGACACCTCAGAATTTC
CASSQEEVSTPQNF
>-|TRBJ2-1|-|TRBV5-1
TGCGCCAGCAGCCCCCCCAGGGGGGTGGTTGAGCAGTTCTTC
CASSPPRGVVEQFF
>-|TRBJ2-5|many|TRBV7-9
TGTGCCAGCAGCTTAGAGGTCCGGGCCCAGTACTTC
CASSLEVRAQYF
>-|TRBJ2-7|-|TRBV6-5
TGTGCCAGCAGTTTGACAAATACCTACGAGCAGTACTTC
CASSLTNTYEQYF
>TRBD1|TRBJ2-5|-|TRBV5-6
TGTGCCAGCAGCTTGTTGACAGGGGAAATAGAGACCCAGTACTTC
CASSLLTGEIETQYF
>TRBD1|TRBJ2-7|many|TRBV7-9
TGTGCCAGCAGCCACCGGGACAGTGCCTACGAGCAGTACTTC
CASSHRDSAYEQYF
>-|TRBJ2-6|many|TRBV7-9
TGTGCCAGCAGCTTAGGGGGATCTGGGGCCAACGTCCTGACTTTC
CASSLGGSGANVLTF
>TRBD1|TRBJ1-2|many|TRBV12-3/TRBV12-4
TGTGCCAGCAGCACAGGGGCTAACTATGGCTACACCTTC
CASSTGANYGYTF